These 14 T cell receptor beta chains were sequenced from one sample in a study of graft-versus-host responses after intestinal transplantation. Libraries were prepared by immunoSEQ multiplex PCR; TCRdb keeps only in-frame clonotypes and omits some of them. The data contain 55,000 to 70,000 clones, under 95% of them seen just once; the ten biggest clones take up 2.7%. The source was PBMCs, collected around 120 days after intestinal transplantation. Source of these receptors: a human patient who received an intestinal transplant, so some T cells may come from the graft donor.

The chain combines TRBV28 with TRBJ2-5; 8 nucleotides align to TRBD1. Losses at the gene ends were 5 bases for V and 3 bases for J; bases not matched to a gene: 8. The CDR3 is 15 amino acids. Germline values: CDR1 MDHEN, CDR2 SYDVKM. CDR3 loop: CASSPGDRSKETQYF. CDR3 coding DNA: TGTGCCAGCAGTCCGGGGGACAGGTCCAAAGAGACCCAGTACTTC.

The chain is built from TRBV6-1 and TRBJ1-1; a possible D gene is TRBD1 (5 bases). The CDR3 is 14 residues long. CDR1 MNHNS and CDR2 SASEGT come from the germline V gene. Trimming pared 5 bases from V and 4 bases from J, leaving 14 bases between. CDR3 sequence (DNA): TGTGCCAGCAGTAACGTGGGGCCGGGCACTGAAGCTTTCTTT. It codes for CASSNVGPGTEAFF.

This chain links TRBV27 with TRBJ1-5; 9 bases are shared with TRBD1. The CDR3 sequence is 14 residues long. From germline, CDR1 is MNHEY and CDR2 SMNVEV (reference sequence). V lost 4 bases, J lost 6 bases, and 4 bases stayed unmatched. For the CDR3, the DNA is TGTGCCAGCAGTTATACAGGGGGCGGTCAGCCCCAGCATTTT. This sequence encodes CASSYTGGGQPQHF.

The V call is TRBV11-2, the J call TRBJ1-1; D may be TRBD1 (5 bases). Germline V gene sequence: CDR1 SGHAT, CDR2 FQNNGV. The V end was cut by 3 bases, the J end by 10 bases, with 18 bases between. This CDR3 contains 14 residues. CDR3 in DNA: TGTGCCAGCAGCTTTTGGGGTGAAGGGGCGGGAGCTTTCTTT. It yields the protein CASSFWGEGAGAFF. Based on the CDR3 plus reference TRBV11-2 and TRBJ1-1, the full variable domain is EAGVAQSPRYKIIEKRQSVAFWCNPISGHATLYWYQQILGQGPKLLIQFQNNGVVDDSQLPKDRFSAERLKGVDSTLKIQPAKLEDSAVYLCASSFWGEGAGAFFGQGTRLTVV.

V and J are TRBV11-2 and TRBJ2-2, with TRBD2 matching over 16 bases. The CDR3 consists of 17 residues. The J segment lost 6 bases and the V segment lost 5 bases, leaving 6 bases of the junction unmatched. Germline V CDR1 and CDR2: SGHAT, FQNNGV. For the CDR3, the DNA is TGTGCCAGCAGCCTGGGACTAGCGGGGGGGCCGGCCGGGGAGCTGTTTTTT. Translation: CASSLGLAGGPAGELFF.

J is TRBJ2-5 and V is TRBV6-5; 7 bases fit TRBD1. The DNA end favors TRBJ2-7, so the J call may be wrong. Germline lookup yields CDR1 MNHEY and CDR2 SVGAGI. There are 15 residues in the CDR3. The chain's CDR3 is CASSTRTGQLYEQYF. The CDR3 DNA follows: TGTGCCAGCAGTACCCGGACAGGCCAACTCTACGAGCAGTACTTC.

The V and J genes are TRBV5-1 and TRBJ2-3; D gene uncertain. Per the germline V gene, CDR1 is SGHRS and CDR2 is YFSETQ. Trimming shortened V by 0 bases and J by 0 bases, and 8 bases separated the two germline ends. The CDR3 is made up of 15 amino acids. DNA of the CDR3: TGCGCCAGCAGCTTGGAACGTGCTAGCACAGATACGCAGTATTTT. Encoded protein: CASSLERASTDTQYF.

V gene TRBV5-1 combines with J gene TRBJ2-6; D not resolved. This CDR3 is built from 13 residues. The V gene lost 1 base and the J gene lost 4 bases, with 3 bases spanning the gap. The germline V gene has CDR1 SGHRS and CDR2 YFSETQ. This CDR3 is CASSLSGANVLTF. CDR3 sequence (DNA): TGCGCCAGCAGCTTGTCCGGGGCCAACGTCCTGACTTTC. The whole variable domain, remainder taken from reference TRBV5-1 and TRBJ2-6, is KAGVTQTPRYLIKTRGQQVTLSCSPISGHRSVSWYQQTPGQGLQFLFEYFSETQRNKGNFPGRFSGRQFSNSRSEMNVSTLELGDSALYLCASSLSGANVLTFGAGSRLTVL.

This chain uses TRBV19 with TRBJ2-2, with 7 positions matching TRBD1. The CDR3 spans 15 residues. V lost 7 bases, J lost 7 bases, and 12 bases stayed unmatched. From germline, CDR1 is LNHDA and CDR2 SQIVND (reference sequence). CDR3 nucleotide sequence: TGTGCCAGTACCCCGACAGGGACACCCCACGGGGAGCTGTTTTTT. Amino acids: CASTPTGTPHGELFF.

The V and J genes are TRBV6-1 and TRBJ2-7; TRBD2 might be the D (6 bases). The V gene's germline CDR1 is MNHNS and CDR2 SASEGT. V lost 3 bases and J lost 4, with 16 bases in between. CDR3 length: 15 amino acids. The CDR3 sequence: CASSDLRDWGYEQYF. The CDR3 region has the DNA TGTGCCAGCAGTGATCTCCGGGACTGGGGGTACGAGCAGTACTTC.

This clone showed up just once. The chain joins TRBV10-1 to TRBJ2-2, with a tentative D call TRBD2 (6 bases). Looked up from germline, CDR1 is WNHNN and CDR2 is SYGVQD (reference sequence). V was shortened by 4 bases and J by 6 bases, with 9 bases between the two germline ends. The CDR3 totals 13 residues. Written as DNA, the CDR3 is TGCGCCAGCAGTGTGGAGGGGCCCGGGGAGCTGTTTTTT. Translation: CASSVEGPGELFF.

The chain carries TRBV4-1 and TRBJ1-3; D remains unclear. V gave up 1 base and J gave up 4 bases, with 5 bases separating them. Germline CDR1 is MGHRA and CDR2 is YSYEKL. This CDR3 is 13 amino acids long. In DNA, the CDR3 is TGCGCCAGCAGCCAAGGGCTGGGAAACACCATATATTTT. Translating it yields CASSQGLGNTIYF.

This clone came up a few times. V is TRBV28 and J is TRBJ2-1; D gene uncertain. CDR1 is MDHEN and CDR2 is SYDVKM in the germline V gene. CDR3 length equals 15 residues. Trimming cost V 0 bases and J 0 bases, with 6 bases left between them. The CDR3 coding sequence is TGTGCCAGCAGTTTATGGGCTAGCTCCTACAATGAGCAGTTCTTC. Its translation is CASSLWASSYNEQFF.

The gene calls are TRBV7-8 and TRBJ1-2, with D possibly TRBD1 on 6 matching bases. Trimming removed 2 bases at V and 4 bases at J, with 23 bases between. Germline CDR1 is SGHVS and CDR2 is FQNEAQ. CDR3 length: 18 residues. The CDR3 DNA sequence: TGTGCCAGCAGCTTACCCCGGGACACCTCACATGGCAGCTATGGCTACACCTTC. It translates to CASSLPRDTSHGSYGYTF.